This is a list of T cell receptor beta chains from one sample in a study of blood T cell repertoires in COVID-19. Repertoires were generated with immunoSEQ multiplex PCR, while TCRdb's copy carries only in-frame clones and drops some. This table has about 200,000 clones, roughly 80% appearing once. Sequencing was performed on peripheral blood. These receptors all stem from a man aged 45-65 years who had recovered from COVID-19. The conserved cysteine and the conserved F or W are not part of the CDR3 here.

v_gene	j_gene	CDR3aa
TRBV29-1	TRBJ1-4	SVKTVRTSYGNEKLF
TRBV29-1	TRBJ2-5	SVGLNRGIETQY
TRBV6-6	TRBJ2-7	ASSLRVEQY
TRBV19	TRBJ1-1	ASSRRGIDEAF
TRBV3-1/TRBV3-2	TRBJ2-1	ASSQRWDTDNEQF
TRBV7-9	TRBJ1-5	ASSSSYRQGPNQPQH
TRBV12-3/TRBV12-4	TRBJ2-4	ASVRGAKNIQY
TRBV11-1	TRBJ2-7	ASSPTSGSFYEQY
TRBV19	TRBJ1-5	ASTPRGGRYQPQH
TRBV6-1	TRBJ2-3	ASSVSLAGVRDTQY
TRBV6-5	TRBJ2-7	ASGAPFSLSYEQY
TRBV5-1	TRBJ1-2	ASSDSSGYGYT
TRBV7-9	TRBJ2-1	ASSLEGLAGIPSYNEQF
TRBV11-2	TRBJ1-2	ASSRPTDYGYT
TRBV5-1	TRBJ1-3	ASGTRDGNTIY
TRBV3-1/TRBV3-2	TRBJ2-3	ASSLGAGGADTQY
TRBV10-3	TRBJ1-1	AIKKQGDMNTEAF
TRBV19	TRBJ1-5	ASRRSPDSNQPQH
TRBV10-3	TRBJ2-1	ATLAHNEQF
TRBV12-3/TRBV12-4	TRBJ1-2	ASSWGGRDYT
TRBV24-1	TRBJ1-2	ATSDQDREGYT
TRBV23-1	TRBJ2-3	ASSQWVEESAGTGPTDTQY
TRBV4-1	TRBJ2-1	ASSQAGTSGVEGQF
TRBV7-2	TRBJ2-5	ASSLAGTGGPETQY